This passage covers 30 T cell receptor beta chains from one sample sequenced in a study of OX40 agonist ivuxolimab in advanced cancers. The assay was immunoSEQ multiplex PCR, and TCRdb's table has in-frame clones only and misses some. The profile shows over 10,000 clones, around 86% of them singletons. Sequencing used CD4+ or CD8+ T cells sorted from blood, obtained in a trial of the OX40 agonist ivuxolimab. The receptor set was obtained from an adult with an advanced solid tumor such as melanoma, head and neck, liver or kidney cancer.

The gene calls are TRBV28 and TRBJ1-2, with D uncertain. V shed 7 bases and J shed 1 base, with 16 bases lying between them. In germline, CDR1 is MDHEN, CDR2 SYDVKM. The CDR3 sequence is 15 residues long. CDR3 DNA: TGTGCCAGCACCTCACCCGGCGGCTATAACTATGGCTACACCTTC. It codes for CASTSPGGYNYGYTF.

This clone came up once. The chain has TRBV30 and TRBJ2-1; D gene uncertain. The CDR3 has 12 residues. Germline V gene lookup returns CDR1 GTSNPN and CDR2 SVGIG (reference sequence). Trimming stripped 1 base from V and 5 bases from J, with 6 bases between. CDR3: CAWSAINNEQFF. CDR3 nucleotides: TGTGCCTGGAGTGCTATAAACAATGAGCAGTTCTTC.

The rearrangement uses TRBV2 and TRBJ2-1, with 7 bases lining up with TRBD1. Germline CDR1 and CDR2: SNHLY and FYNNEI. Losses at the gene ends were 2 bases for V and 8 bases for J; bases not matched to a gene: 0. This CDR3 has 12 amino acids. The CDR3 reads CASSERGHEQFF. DNA for the CDR3: TGTGCCAGCAGTGAAAGGGGGCATGAGCAGTTCTTC.

This chain connects TRBV9 to TRBJ1-2; 9 nucleotides line up with TRBD1. Germline CDR1 reads SGDLS; CDR2 reads YYNGEE. Germline trimming cut 3 bases from V and 6 bases from J; bases unmatched to any gene: 6. The CDR3 extends over 14 amino acids. The CDR3 loop is CASSGGDRANGYTF. CDR3 nucleotides: TGTGCCAGCAGCGGGGGGGACAGGGCCAATGGCTACACCTTC.

This clone occurred many times. This chain's CDR3 is CASSFALGEGNTGELFF. For the CDR3, the DNA is TGTGCCAGCAGTTTTGCCCTCGGAGAAGGGAACACCGGGGAGCTGTTTTTT. This sequence joins TRBV28 and TRBJ2-2; the D is unclear. This CDR3 region has 17 residues. Germline-derived CDR1 and CDR2 are MDHEN and SYDVKM. The V end was cut by 3 bases, the J end by 1 base, with 15 bases between. Combining the CDR3 with reference TRBV28 and TRBJ2-2 gives the whole variable domain DVKVTQSSRYLVKRTGEKVFLECVQDMDHENMFWYRQDPGLGLRLIYFSYDVKMKEKGDIPEGYSVSREKKERFSLILESASTNQTSMYLCASSFALGEGNTGELFFGEGSRLTVL.

With regard to this clone: The same CDR3 also results from other DNA sequences found in this sample. The chain couples TRBV27 to TRBJ2-3; no clear D. Germline V gives CDR1 MNHEY, CDR2 SMNVEV (reference sequence). Deletions cut 4 bases from V and 4 bases from J, with 6 bases between. The CDR3 has 12 residues. The CDR3 region has the DNA TGTGCCAGCAGTTCAGATTCAGATACGCAGTATTTT. This sequence encodes CASSSDSDTQYF.

This rearrangement joins TRBV13 to TRBJ2-7, with 7 bases that match TRBD1. Germline V lookup: CDR1 PRHDT, CDR2 FYEKMQ (reference sequence). V trimming: 5 bases; J trimming: 5 bases; junction bases outside the gene matches: 3. This CDR3 is built from 12 residues. CDR3 residues: CASSPTGDEQYF. The CDR3 bases are TGTGCCAGCAGCCCCACAGGGGACGAGCAGTACTTC.

The J gene is TRBJ1-5, the V gene TRBV27; 8 bases are a match to TRBD1. Germline V gene lookup returns CDR1 MNHEY and CDR2 SMNVEV (reference sequence). The length of the CDR3 is 15 residues. Trimming took 4 bases from V and 1 from J; bases not matched to a gene: 3. The DNA for the CDR3 is TGTGCCAGCAGTTACCAGGGGGCGAGCAATCAGCCCCAGCATTTT. This gives the protein CASSYQGASNQPQHF.

This clone occurred once. V usage is TRBV11-2 and J usage is TRBJ2-4, with D maybe TRBD1 (5 bases). This CDR3 contains 15 residues. The V and J ends lost 5 bases and 8 bases respectively, with 19 bases between them. Germline CDR1 and CDR2: SGHAT and FQNNGV. The CDR3 bases are TGTGCCAGCAGCAACCTCGCTGCAGGGTTGTACATTCAGTACTTC. Residues: CASSNLAAGLYIQYF.

The chain employs TRBV6-4 and TRBJ2-3, with 9 bases fitting TRBD2. The CDR3 runs 17 residues. Germline-derived CDR1 and CDR2 are MRHNA and SNTAGT. Trimming removed 0 bases from V and 1 base from J; junction bases left unmatched: 5. This CDR3 is CASSDSIGGGGTDTQYF. The CDR3 nucleotides are TGTGCCAGCAGTGACTCGATTGGCGGGGGGGGCACAGATACGCAGTATTTT.

The V call is TRBV4-3, the J call TRBJ1-3; unclear D gene. V was trimmed by 5 bases and J by 2 bases, leaving 10 bases between them. The CDR3 covers 14 residues. CDR1 LGHNA and CDR2 YSLEER come from the germline V gene. The CDR3 sequence is CASSEGRAGNTIYF. CDR3 sequence (DNA): TGCGCCAGCAGCGAAGGGAGGGCTGGAAACACCATATATTTT.

This rearrangement joins TRBV7-6 to TRBJ2-5, with TRBD1 matching 7 bases. With V trimmed by 4 bases and J by 5 bases, 7 bases remained unmatched. The CDR3 is 14 amino acids. Germline values: CDR1 SGHVS, CDR2 FNYEAQ. The CDR3, as DNA: TGTGCCAGCAGCTCCGACAGGGCTGAGGAGACCCAGTACTTC. Translation gives CASSSDRAEETQYF.

This chain connects TRBV19 to TRBJ2-1; D is unclear. The V gene's germline CDR1 is LNHDA and CDR2 SQIVND (reference sequence). Deletions cut 3 bases from V and 7 bases from J, with 7 bases between. CDR3 size: 12 residues. In DNA, the CDR3 is TGTGCCAGTAGTATGGCTAGTAATGAGCAGTTCTTC. It yields the protein CASSMASNEQFF.

The rearrangement joins TRBV11-2 to TRBJ2-3; D unclear. Trimming pared 3 bases from V and 3 bases from J, leaving 7 bases between. CDR1 and CDR2 from the germline V gene are SGHAT and FQNNGV. CDR3 length equals 13 residues. The CDR3 region is CASSFGPTDTQYF. CDR3 DNA: TGTGCCAGCAGCTTTGGACCAACAGATACGCAGTATTTT.

The rearrangement uses TRBV30 and TRBJ2-6, with 7 bases that match TRBD2. Unmatched junction bases numbered 6, after V lost 5 bases and J lost 2 bases. The CDR3 extends over 15 amino acids. CDR1 is GTSNPN, CDR2 SVGIG, per germline (reference sequence). CDR3 in amino acids: CAWLGGFTGANVLTF. For the CDR3, the DNA is TGTGCCTGGCTGGGGGGGTTCACTGGGGCCAACGTCCTGACTTTC.

The rearrangement joins TRBV4-2 to TRBJ1-6, with D maybe TRBD1 (5 bases). The CDR3 runs 19 residues. The V end was cut by 2 bases, the J end by 0 bases, with 17 bases between. Germline V lookup: CDR1 LGHNA, CDR2 YNFKEQ. The CDR3, as DNA: TGTGCCAGCAGCCAAAAGGAGGGACTGTCGAGCTCCTATAATTCACCCCTCCACTTT. Its translation is CASSQKEGLSSSYNSPLHF.

The chain couples TRBV12-5 to TRBJ1-1; D is undetermined. The V end lost 5 bases, the J end lost 4 bases, and 11 bases lay between the germline ends. This CDR3 has 13 amino acids. Germline lookup yields CDR1 LGHNT and CDR2 FRNRAP. CDR3 residues: CASGVQGSTEAFF. In DNA, the CDR3 is TGTGCTAGTGGTGTACAAGGGAGCACTGAAGCTTTCTTT. The entire variable domain, with the rest obtained from reference TRBV12-5 and TRBJ1-1, is as follows: DARVTQTPRHKVTEMGQEVTMRCQPILGHNTVFWYRQTMMQGLELLAYFRNRAPLDDSGMPKDRFSAEMPDATLATLKIQPSEPRDSAVYFCASGVQGSTEAFFGQGTRLTVV.

This clone showed up just a few times. This CDR3 reads CASSQQWPGELFF. Written as DNA, the CDR3 is TGTGCCAGCAGCCAGCAGTGGCCCGGGGAGCTGTTTTTT. The chain combines TRBV7-7 with TRBJ2-2; no reliable D call. This CDR3 region has 13 residues. The germline CDR1 and CDR2 sequences are SSHAT and FNYEAQ (reference sequence). The V and J ends lost 5 bases and 6 bases respectively, with 10 bases between them.

J is TRBJ1-2 and V is TRBV28, with 7 bases fitting TRBD1. J was trimmed by 4 bases and V by 5 bases; bases with no gene match: 13. This CDR3 comprises 16 residues. CDR1 and CDR2 from the germline V gene are MDHEN and SYDVKM. The CDR3 sequence is CASSRFTGDYGYGYTF. CDR3 nucleotide sequence: TGTGCCAGCAGTAGATTTACAGGGGACTACGGCTATGGCTACACCTTC.

The chain recombines TRBV9 with TRBJ2-5; D may match TRBD1 or TRBD2 (6 bases each). Germline loops: CDR1 SGDLS, CDR2 YYNGEE. V was clipped by 3 bases and J by 5 bases, with 14 bases between them. The CDR3 is made up of 14 amino acids. The CDR3 DNA sequence: TGTGCCAGCAGCGCAAGGGGGGTGGAGGAGACCCAGTACTTC. This codes for CASSARGVEETQYF.

CDR3 sequence reads: CASSFVGGNTGELFF. CDR3 sequence (DNA): TGTGCCAGCAGTTTCGTCGGCGGGAACACCGGGGAGCTGTTTTTT. The chain employs TRBV28 and TRBJ2-2, with no clear D. This CDR3 has 15 amino acids. V lost 3 bases, J lost 1 base, and 9 bases lay in between. CDR1 is MDHEN, CDR2 SYDVKM, per germline.

The rearrangement links TRBV27 to TRBJ1-4; D call uncertain. Germline V gives CDR1 MNHEY, CDR2 SMNVEV (reference sequence). The CDR3 sequence is 15 residues long. Trimming removed 3 bases at V and 3 bases at J, with 11 bases between. CDR3 loop: CASSFDVSANEKLFF. CDR3 coding DNA: TGTGCCAGCAGTTTTGACGTATCAGCTAATGAAAAACTGTTTTTT.

The V call is TRBV13, the J call TRBJ2-5, with unresolved D. Near its end, the DNA agrees better with TRBJ2-7, so the J call may be wrong. Germline CDR1 PRHDT, CDR2 FYEKMQ (reference sequence). The CDR3 is 13 amino acids. CDR3 residues: CASSATMFNEQYF. CDR3 DNA sequence: TGTGCCAGCAGCGCGACAATGTTCAACGAGCAGTACTTC.

This chain uses TRBV30 with TRBJ2-7; TRBD1 matches 8 bases. The CDR3 is 12 amino acids. Germline trimming cut 2 bases from V and 6 bases from J; bases unmatched to any gene: 3. Germline CDR1 is GTSNPN and CDR2 is SVGIG (reference sequence). CDR3 sequence: CAWSQTGGEQYF. CDR3 nucleotide sequence: TGTGCCTGGAGTCAAACAGGGGGCGAGCAGTACTTC.

J is TRBJ2-1 and V is TRBV4-2; 15 nucleotides align to TRBD2. Trimming took 5 bases from V and 4 from J; bases not matched to a gene: 6. Germline lookup yields CDR1 LGHNA and CDR2 YNFKEQ. The CDR3 is made up of 17 amino acids. In DNA form, the CDR3 reads TGTGCCAGCAGCGGTCGGACTAGCGGGGGGGTTTACAATGAGCAGTTCTTC. Translated: CASSGRTSGGVYNEQFF.

The chain uses TRBV19 and TRBJ1-5; D remains ambiguous. The CDR3 has 17 residues. V was trimmed by 1 base and J by 2 bases, leaving 15 bases between them. Germline CDR1 is LNHDA and CDR2 is SQIVND (reference sequence). CDR3 sequence (DNA): TGTGCCAGTAGTATAGGGGTAGGAAGGCGAGGCAATCAGCCCCAGCATTTT. This sequence encodes CASSIGVGRRGNQPQHF. Variable domain in full (rest from reference TRBV19 and TRBJ1-5): DGGITQSPKYLFRKEGQNVTLSCEQNLNHDAMYWYRQDPGQGLRLIYYSQIVNDFQKGDIAEGYSVSREKKESFPLTVTSAQKNPTAFYLCASSIGVGRRGNQPQHFGDGTRLSIL.

The rearrangement joins TRBV6-6 to TRBJ2-1, with 7 bases fitting TRBD1. Trimming cost V 6 bases and J 7 bases; bases outside gene matches: 3. Germline CDR1 reads MNHNY; CDR2 reads SVGAGI (reference sequence). This CDR3 has 12 amino acids. CDR3 DNA: TGTGCCAGCAGCCGGACAGGTAATGAGCAGTTCTTC. The encoded protein is CASSRTGNEQFF.

This clone appeared once. The CDR3 DNA reads TGTGCCACGGGGGGGACTAGCGGGACCAGCTCCTACAATGAGCAGTTCTTC. The encoded protein is CATGGTSGTSSYNEQFF. The rearrangement uses TRBV7-2 and TRBJ2-1; 13 bases map to TRBD2. Trimming cost V 10 bases and J 0 bases; bases outside gene matches: 9. Germline loops: CDR1 SGHTA, CDR2 FQGNSA. This CDR3 comprises 17 residues. The entire variable domain, with the rest obtained from reference TRBV7-2 and TRBJ2-1, is as follows: GAGVSQSPSNKVTEKGKDVELRCDPISGHTALYWYRQSLGQGLEFLIYFQGNSAPDKSGLPSDRFSAERTGGSVSTLTIQRTQQEDSAVYLCATGGTSGTSSYNEQFFGPGTRLTVL.

J is TRBJ1-1 and V is TRBV7-8, with D maybe TRBD1 (6 bases). Germline-derived CDR1 and CDR2 are SGHVS and FQNEAQ. Trimming cost V 4 bases and J 0 bases, with 15 bases left between them. This CDR3 contains 16 residues. The CDR3 sequence is CASSYGTISMNTEAFF. The DNA of the CDR3 is TGTGCCAGCAGCTACGGGACAATAAGCATGAACACTGAAGCTTTCTTT.

The sample holds a few counts of this clone. V gene TRBV18 combines with J gene TRBJ1-1; D perhaps matches TRBD1 (5 bases). In germline, CDR1 is KGHSH, CDR2 LQKENI. The CDR3 covers 16 residues. Trimming took 0 bases from V and 0 from J, leaving 11 bases between them. The CDR3 region is CASSPPVDRMNTEAFF. DNA for the CDR3: TGTGCCAGCTCACCACCGGTAGACAGAATGAACACTGAAGCTTTCTTT.